This entry describes one TCR beta chain. The sample's treatment: about 20 received Ad26.COV2.S at low or high dose, single or two shots; 5 received placebo; per-sample allocation not given. Samples came from day 63 after the first vaccine or placebo injection. Clones were sequenced by immunoSEQ multiplex PCR, and TCRdb holds only the in-frame ones, with some missing. In the table there are roughly 380,000 clones, about 85% of which are singletons. The data stem from a study of Ad26.COV2.S vaccination and SARS-CoV-2 variants. The source is a person between 18 and 65 years old who received the Ad26.COV2.S COVID-19 vaccine or a placebo. This specimen was peripheral blood, taken in a trial of Ad26.COV2.S vaccine versus placebo.

CDR3 in DNA: TGTGCCAGCAGCGTAGGAGTTAGCGAGAAGGGAGATACGCAGTATTTT. This encodes CASSVGVSEKGDTQYF. The gene calls are TRBV9 and TRBJ2-3; D is perhaps TRBD2 (5 bases). From germline, CDR1 is SGDLS and CDR2 YYNGEE. V was clipped by 0 bases and J by 5 bases, with 16 bases between them. The CDR3 is 16 residues long. Supplemented by reference TRBV9 and TRBJ2-3, the full variable domain reads DSGVTQTPKHLITATGQRVTLRCSPRSGDLSVYWYQQSLDQGLQFLIQYYNGEERAKGNILERFSAQQFPDLHSELNLSSLELGDSALYFCASSVGVSEKGDTQYFGPGTRLTVL.